This T cell receptor beta chain was identified in a study of CD8 T cells in ankylosing spondylitis. Concerning this clonotype: Its antigen remains unknown.

The CDR3 totals 14 residues. Germline V gives CDR1 SGDLS, CDR2 YYNGEE. V lost 4 bases and J 7 bases, leaving 15 bases between the germline ends. Construction of TCR beta libraries was performed using quantitative 5'-RACE with molecular barcodes. TCRdb reprocessed the 5' RACE reads with MiXCR, giving one entry per CDR3 protein. The top ten hold about a sixth of the sample, which has a few hundred thousand distinct CDR3 sequences, about 20% seen once. Overall study findings and caveats: According to the report, clones linked to the disease were significantly enriched in matched synovial fluid samples taken from ankylosing spondylitis patients. Ankylosing spondylitis blood appeared to carry a characteristic TCR beta motif of roughly eight highly homologous variants. Reactive arthritis synovial fluid and blood previously showed some of these motif variants. In peripheral blood, disease-linked CD8+ clones occurred at relatively low frequencies.

V usage is TRBV9 and J usage is TRBJ2-1; a possible D gene is TRBD1 (6 bases). Input material: blood, either unsorted or a sorted T cell fraction (not recorded which). The clonotype was recovered from a male donor with ankylosing spondylitis. CDR3 sequence (DNA): TGTGCCAGCAGCTTCGCATTACAGGGAAATGAGCAGTTCTTC. This gives the protein CASSFALQGNEQFF.